The next 21 T cell receptor beta chains were all read from a single sample in a study of cytomegalovirus exposure and HLA in healthy donors. The study ran its PCR with 60 Vbeta and 13 Jbeta primers. Profiling relied on immunoSEQ multiplex PCR, and the TCRdb table lists in-frame clones only, not all of them. The data contain roughly 130,000 clones, over 75% of them singletons. Specimen: PBMCs. These receptors all stem from a man between 25 and 39 years old in good health and CMV-seronegative.

The chain employs TRBV7-2 and TRBJ1-4; D call uncertain. Between the trimmed V and J ends, which lost 3 bases and 7 bases, there was a span of 12 bases. This CDR3 has 14 residues. Looked up from germline, CDR1 is SGHTA and CDR2 is FQGNSA. CDR3 nucleotides: TGTGCCAGCAGCTTCGTCCGGGGAAGTGAAAAACTGTTTTTT. Its protein product is CASSFVRGSEKLFF.

This chain uses TRBV7-9 with TRBJ2-1; maybe TRBD2 (6 bases). The CDR3 is 17 amino acids. Germline V CDR1 and CDR2: SEHNR, FQNEAQ (reference sequence). Between the trimmed V and J ends, which lost 0 bases and 0 bases, there was a span of 12 bases. In DNA, the CDR3 is TGTGCCAGCAGCTTAGCAGCTAGCGCGAGCTCCTACAATGAGCAGTTCTTC. Protein product: CASSLAASASSYNEQFF.

This clone was seen more than once but under ten times. The J gene is TRBJ1-3, the V gene TRBV7-9; D gene unclear. This CDR3 has 17 residues. Germline values: CDR1 SEHNR, CDR2 FQNEAQ (reference sequence). Trimming took off 3 bases at V and 0 bases at J, with 15 bases between the two ends. For the CDR3, the DNA is TGTGCCAGCAGCTTCGCCCAAGGGAGGCTCTCTGGAAACACCATATATTTT. This sequence encodes CASSFAQGRLSGNTIYF.

The chain has TRBV7-9 and TRBJ2-7; 8 bases map to TRBD2. The trim removed 5 bases at V and 2 bases at J, leaving 5 bases unmatched. This CDR3 has 14 amino acids. Germline-derived CDR1 and CDR2 are SEHNR and FQNEAQ (reference sequence). The CDR3 spells CASSVSGNPYEQYF. The CDR3 DNA sequence: TGTGCCAGCAGCGTTAGCGGGAACCCCTACGAGCAGTACTTC.

This rearrangement joins TRBV27 to TRBJ2-1, with 11 bases that match TRBD2. Trimming removed 4 bases from V and 3 bases from J; junction bases left unmatched: 5. Germline-derived CDR1 and CDR2 are MNHEY and SMNVEV (reference sequence). The length of the CDR3 is 16 residues. Written as DNA, the CDR3 is TGTGCCAGCAGTTCCTTAGCGGGGGGGCTCTACAATGAGCAGTTCTTC. Its protein product is CASSSLAGGLYNEQFF.

The chain is built from TRBV7-2 and TRBJ2-5; maybe TRBD2 (5 bases). Per the germline V gene, CDR1 is SGHTA and CDR2 is FQGNSA. The CDR3 is 16 residues long. V lost 0 bases and J lost 5, with 16 bases in between. CDR3 sequence: CASSLAAPDGSETQYF. The CDR3 DNA sequence: TGTGCCAGCAGCTTAGCGGCTCCAGATGGGAGCGAGACCCAGTACTTC.

The CDR3 nucleotides are TGTGCCGCGGCTCGCGGGAGTGGGGCAGATACGCAGTATTTT. As protein: CAAARGSGADTQYF. The chain employs TRBV7-2 and TRBJ2-3; TRBD2 aligns across 7 bases. The J segment lost 4 bases and the V segment lost 11 bases, leaving 12 bases of the junction unmatched. Germline CDR1 SGHTA, CDR2 FQGNSA. The CDR3 covers 14 residues.

The rearrangement links TRBV5-1 to TRBJ1-5; 8 positions match TRBD1. The CDR3 is made up of 13 amino acids. After removal of 4 bases from V and 7 bases from J, the junction contained 4 bases not matched to a gene. Germline-derived CDR1 and CDR2 are SGHRS and YFSETQ. The CDR3 bases are TGCGCCAGCAGCAGGGACAGGCTCCAGCCCCAGCATTTT. This encodes CASSRDRLQPQHF.

This chain connects TRBV5-1 to TRBJ2-5; no firm D call. The length of the CDR3 is 13 residues. Trimming took off 0 bases at V and 4 bases at J, with 7 bases between the two ends. Germline CDR1 is SGHRS and CDR2 is YFSETQ. CDR3 region: CASSLGVGETQYF. Here the CDR3 DNA reads TGCGCCAGCAGCTTGGGTGTCGGAGAGACCCAGTACTTC.

This chain links TRBV27 with TRBJ2-1, with TRBD2 matching 9 bases. CDR3 length: 15 amino acids. The V segment lost 0 bases and the J segment 9 bases; nucleotides outside the gene matches: 6. CDR1 and CDR2 from the germline V gene are MNHEY and SMNVEV (reference sequence). Here the CDR3 reads CASSLSSGSRGEQFF. CDR3 in DNA: TGTGCCAGCAGTTTATCTAGCGGGAGTAGAGGTGAGCAGTTCTTC.

V and J are TRBV7-9 and TRBJ2-1, with TRBD1 matching 7 bases. This CDR3 spans 13 amino acids. The V gene's germline CDR1 is SEHNR and CDR2 FQNEAQ (reference sequence). With 6 bases clipped from V and 6 bases from J, the junction kept 5 bases outside the gene matches. The CDR3 is CASSQDRANEQFF. In DNA, the CDR3 is TGTGCCAGCAGTCAAGACAGGGCCAATGAGCAGTTCTTC.

This clone was seen a handful of times. Relative to the germline gene, one junction end is altered; a read error may explain this. The chain couples TRBV7-7 to TRBJ1-1; TRBD1 matches 7 bases. Germline loops: CDR1 SSHAT, CDR2 FNYEAQ (reference sequence). There are 16 residues in the CDR3. CDR3 sequence (DNA): TGTGCTAGCAGCTTACACAGGGGCTCGGGGAACACTGAAGCTTTCTTT. It encodes CASSLHRGSGNTEAFF.

This sequence joins TRBV19 and TRBJ2-5, with a tentative D call TRBD2 (6 bases). This CDR3 has 16 residues. Germline CDR1 and CDR2: LNHDA and SQIVND (reference sequence). The V end was cut by 3 bases, the J end by 3 bases, with 17 bases between. CDR3 in amino acids: CASSIGPFGEEETQYF. The CDR3 DNA reads as TGTGCCAGTAGTATTGGTCCCTTCGGGGAGGAAGAGACCCAGTACTTC.

This clone was recorded a few times. The chain joins TRBV19 to TRBJ2-1, with 11 bases matching TRBD2. The length of the CDR3 is 15 residues. Germline assignment: CDR1 LNHDA and CDR2 SQIVND (reference sequence). V lost 4 bases, J lost 6 bases, and 5 bases stayed unmatched. This chain's CDR3 is CASSTIAGGLNEQFF. The CDR3 nucleotides read TGTGCCAGTAGTACGATAGCGGGAGGGCTCAATGAGCAGTTCTTC.

CDR3 sequence reads: CSVDPQRAGNTIYF. CDR3 nucleotide sequence: TGCAGCGTTGATCCCCAGAGGGCTGGAAACACCATATATTTT. This sequence joins TRBV29-1 and TRBJ1-3, with no clear D. The CDR3 covers 14 residues. Trimming pared 3 bases from V and 2 bases from J, leaving 11 bases between. Germline CDR1 is SQVTM and CDR2 is ANQGSEA.

This clone was detected only a few times. The V and J genes are TRBV7-2 and TRBJ1-4, with 8 bases identical to TRBD1. The CDR3 loop spans 15 amino acids. V was pared by 5 bases and J by 7 bases, with 9 bases of the junction left unmatched. CDR1 is SGHTA and CDR2 is FQGNSA in the germline V gene. In DNA, the CDR3 is TGTGCCAGCAGCGGATACAGGGGGTACGGTGAAAAACTGTTTTTT. Protein: CASSGYRGYGEKLFF. Full variable domain (remainder filled in from reference TRBV7-2 and TRBJ1-4): GAGVSQSPSNKVTEKGKDVELRCDPISGHTALYWYRQSLGQGLEFLIYFQGNSAPDKSGLPSDRFSAERTGGSVSTLTIQRTQQEDSAVYLCASSGYRGYGEKLFFGSGTQLSVL.

J is TRBJ2-1 and V is TRBV5-4, with a tentative D call TRBD2 (5 bases). The CDR3 runs to 16 residues. Germline V gives CDR1 SGHNT, CDR2 YYREEE (reference sequence). V was trimmed by 4 bases and J by 4 bases, leaving 18 bases between them. CDR3 sequence: CASSLWERAGYNEQFF. The CDR3, as DNA: TGTGCCAGCAGCCTCTGGGAAAGGGCGGGTTACAATGAGCAGTTCTTC. Using reference TRBV5-4 and TRBJ2-1 for the parts outside the CDR3, the full variable domain is ETGVTQSPTHLIKTRGQQVTLRCSSQSGHNTVSWYQQALGQGPQFIFQYYREEENGRGNFPPRFSGLQFPNYSSELNVNALELDDSALYLCASSLWERAGYNEQFFGPGTRLTVL.

The V gene is TRBV28, the J gene TRBJ1-4, with 7 bases that match TRBD1. Germline CDR1 is MDHEN and CDR2 is SYDVKM. V was pared by 8 bases and J by 2 bases, with 2 bases of the junction left unmatched. The CDR3 is made up of 13 amino acids. CDR3 sequence reads: CASAGGTNEKLFF. In DNA, the CDR3 is TGTGCCAGCGCAGGGGGGACTAATGAAAAACTGTTTTTT.

The CDR3 nucleotides read TGTGCCAGCAGCCAATCAGGCTCCCGCAAAACCTACGAGCAGTACTTC. Encoded protein: CASSQSGSRKTYEQYF. This chain joins TRBV4-2 and TRBJ2-7; no clear D gene. This CDR3 is built from 16 residues. Germline-derived CDR1 and CDR2 are LGHNA and YNFKEQ. The germline V and J ends were trimmed by 2 bases and 2 bases, with 16 bases remaining between them.

With regard to this clone: At one boundary the junction diverges from the germline segment, which might be a read error. The chain carries TRBV7-7 and TRBJ1-5, with D possibly TRBD1 on 6 matching bases. The CDR3 is made up of 13 amino acids. The V gene's germline CDR1 is SSHAT and CDR2 FNYEAQ (reference sequence). The CDR3 sequence is CASSAGVGQPQHF. DNA for the CDR3: TGTGCTAGCAGCGCAGGGGTCGGTCAGCCCCAGCATTTT.

The CDR3 loop is CASSYSQGSTYEQYF. CDR3 DNA: TGTGCCAGCAGTTACTCACAGGGATCGACCTACGAGCAGTACTTC. This sequence joins TRBV6-6 and TRBJ2-5; TRBD1 is a possible D gene (6 bases). The J call is doubtful: the DNA matches TRBJ2-7 better. From germline, CDR1 is MNHNY and CDR2 SVGAGI (reference sequence). This CDR3 is 15 amino acids long.